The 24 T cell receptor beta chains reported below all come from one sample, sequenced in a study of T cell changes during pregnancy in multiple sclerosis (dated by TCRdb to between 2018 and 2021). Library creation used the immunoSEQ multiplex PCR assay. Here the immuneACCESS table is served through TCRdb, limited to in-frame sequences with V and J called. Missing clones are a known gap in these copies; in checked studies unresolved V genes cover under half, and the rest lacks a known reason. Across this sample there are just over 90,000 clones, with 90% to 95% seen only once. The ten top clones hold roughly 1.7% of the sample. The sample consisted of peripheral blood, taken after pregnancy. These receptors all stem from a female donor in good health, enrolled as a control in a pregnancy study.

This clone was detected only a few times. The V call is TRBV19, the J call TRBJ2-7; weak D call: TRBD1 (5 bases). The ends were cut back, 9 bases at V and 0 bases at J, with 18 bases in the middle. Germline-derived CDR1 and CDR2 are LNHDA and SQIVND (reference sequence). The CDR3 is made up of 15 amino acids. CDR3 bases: TGTGCCAGCCGACTCCGGACATCGGGCTCCTACGAGCAGTACTTC. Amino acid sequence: CASRLRTSGSYEQYF.

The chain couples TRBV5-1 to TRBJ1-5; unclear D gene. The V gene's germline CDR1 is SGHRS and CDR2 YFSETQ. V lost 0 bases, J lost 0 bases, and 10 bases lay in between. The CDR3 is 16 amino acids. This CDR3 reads CASSLGAYDSNQPQHF. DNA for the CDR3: TGCGCCAGCAGCTTGGGGGCCTACGATAGCAATCAGCCCCAGCATTTT.

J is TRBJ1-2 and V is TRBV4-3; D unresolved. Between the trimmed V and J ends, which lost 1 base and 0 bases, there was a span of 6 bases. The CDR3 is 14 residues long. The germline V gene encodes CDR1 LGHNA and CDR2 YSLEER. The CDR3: CASSQVETNYGYTF. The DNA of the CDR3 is TGCGCCAGCAGCCAAGTGGAGACTAACTATGGCTACACCTTC.

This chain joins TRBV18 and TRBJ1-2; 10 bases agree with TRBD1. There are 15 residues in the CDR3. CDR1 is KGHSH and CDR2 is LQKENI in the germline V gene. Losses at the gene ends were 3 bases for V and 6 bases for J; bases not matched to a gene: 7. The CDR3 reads CASSPTTGGVDGYTF. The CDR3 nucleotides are TGTGCCAGCTCACCGACGACAGGGGGCGTCGATGGCTACACCTTC.

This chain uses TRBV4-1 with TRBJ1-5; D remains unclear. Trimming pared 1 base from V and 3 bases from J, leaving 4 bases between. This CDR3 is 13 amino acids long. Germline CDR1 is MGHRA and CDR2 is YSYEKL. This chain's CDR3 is CASSQGINQPQHF. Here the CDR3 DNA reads TGCGCCAGCAGCCAAGGTATCAATCAGCCCCAGCATTTT.

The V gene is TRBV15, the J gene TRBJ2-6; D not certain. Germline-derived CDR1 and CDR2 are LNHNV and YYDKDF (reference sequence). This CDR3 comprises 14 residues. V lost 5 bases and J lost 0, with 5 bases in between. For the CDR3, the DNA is TGTGCCACCAGCCCCCGCTCTGGGGCCAACGTCCTGACTTTC. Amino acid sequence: CATSPRSGANVLTF.

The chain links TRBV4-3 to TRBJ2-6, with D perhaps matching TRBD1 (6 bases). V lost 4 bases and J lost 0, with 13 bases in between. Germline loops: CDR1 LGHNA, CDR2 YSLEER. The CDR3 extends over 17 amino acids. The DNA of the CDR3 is TGCGCCAGCAGCCGCGGACAGTTCCGCTCTGGGGCCAACGTCCTGACTTTC. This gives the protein CASSRGQFRSGANVLTF.

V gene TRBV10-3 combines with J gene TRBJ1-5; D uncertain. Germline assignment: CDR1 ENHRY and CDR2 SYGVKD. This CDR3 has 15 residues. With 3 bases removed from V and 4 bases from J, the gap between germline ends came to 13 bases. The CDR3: CAISDLDITNQPQHF. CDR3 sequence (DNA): TGTGCCATCAGTGACCTAGATATAACAAATCAGCCCCAGCATTTT.

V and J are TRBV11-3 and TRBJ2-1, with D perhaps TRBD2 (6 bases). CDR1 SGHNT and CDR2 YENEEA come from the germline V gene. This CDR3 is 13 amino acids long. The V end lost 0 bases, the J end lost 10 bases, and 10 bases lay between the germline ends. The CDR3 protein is CASSLDAGMEQFF. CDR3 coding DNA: TGTGCCAGCAGCTTAGATGCGGGGATGGAGCAGTTCTTC.

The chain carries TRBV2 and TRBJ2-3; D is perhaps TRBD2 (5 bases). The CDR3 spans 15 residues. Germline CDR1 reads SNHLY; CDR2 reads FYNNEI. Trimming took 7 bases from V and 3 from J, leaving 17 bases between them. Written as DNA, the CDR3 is TGTGCCAGCACCCCGGGGTCCGGCCGGACAGATACGCAGTATTTT. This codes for CASTPGSGRTDTQYF. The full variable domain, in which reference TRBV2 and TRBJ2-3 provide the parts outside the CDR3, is EPEVTQTPSHQVTQMGQEVILRCVPISNHLYFYWYRQILGQKVEFLVSFYNNEISEKSEIFDDQFSVERPDGSNFTLKIRSTKLEDSAMYFCASTPGSGRTDTQYFGPGTRLTVL.

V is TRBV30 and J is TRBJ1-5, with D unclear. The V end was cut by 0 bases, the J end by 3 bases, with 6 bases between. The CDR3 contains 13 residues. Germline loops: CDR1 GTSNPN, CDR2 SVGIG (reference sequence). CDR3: CAWSVGNNQPQHF. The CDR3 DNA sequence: TGTGCCTGGAGTGTCGGGAACAATCAGCCCCAGCATTTT.

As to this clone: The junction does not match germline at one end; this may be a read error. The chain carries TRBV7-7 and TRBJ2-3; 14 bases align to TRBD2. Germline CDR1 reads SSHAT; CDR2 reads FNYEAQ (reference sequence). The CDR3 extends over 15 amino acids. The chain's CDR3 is CASSQGLAGADTQYF. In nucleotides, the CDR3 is TGTGCTAGCAGCCAGGGACTAGCGGGGGCAGATACGCAGTATTTT.

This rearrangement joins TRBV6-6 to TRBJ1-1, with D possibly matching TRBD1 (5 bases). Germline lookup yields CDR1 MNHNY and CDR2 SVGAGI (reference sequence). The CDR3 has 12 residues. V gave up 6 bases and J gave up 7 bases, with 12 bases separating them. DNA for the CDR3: TGTGCCAGCAGACCCACTGACAGTGAAGCTTTCTTT. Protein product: CASRPTDSEAFF.

The CDR3 DNA sequence: TGTGCCAGCAGTTACTCCGCAGGGGGGTACAATGAAGCTTTCTTT. It encodes CASSYSAGGYNEAFF. The J gene is TRBJ1-1, the V gene TRBV6-6; TRBD1 matches 7 bases. The trim removed 0 bases at V and 7 bases at J, leaving 8 bases unmatched. Per the germline V gene, CDR1 is MNHNY and CDR2 is SVGAGI (reference sequence). The CDR3 consists of 15 residues.

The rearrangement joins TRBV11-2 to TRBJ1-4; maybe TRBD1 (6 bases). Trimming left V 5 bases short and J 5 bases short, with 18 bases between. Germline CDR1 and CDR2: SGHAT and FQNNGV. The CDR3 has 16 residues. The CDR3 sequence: CASSRHRDIRNEKLFF. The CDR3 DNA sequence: TGTGCCAGCAGCAGACACAGGGACATTCGGAATGAAAAACTGTTTTTT.

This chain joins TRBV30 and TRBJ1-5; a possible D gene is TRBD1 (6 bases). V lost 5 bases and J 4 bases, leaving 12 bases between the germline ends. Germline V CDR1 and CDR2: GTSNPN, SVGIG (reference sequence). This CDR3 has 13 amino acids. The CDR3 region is CAWARDTNQPQHF. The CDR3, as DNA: TGTGCCTGGGCCCGGGACACTAATCAGCCCCAGCATTTT.

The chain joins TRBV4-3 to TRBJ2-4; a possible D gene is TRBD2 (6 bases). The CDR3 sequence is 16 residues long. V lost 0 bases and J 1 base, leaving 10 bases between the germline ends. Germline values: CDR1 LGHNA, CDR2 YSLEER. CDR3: CASSQDLRGAKNIQYF. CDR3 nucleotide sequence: TGCGCCAGCAGCCAAGATCTTCGGGGGGCCAAAAACATTCAGTACTTC.

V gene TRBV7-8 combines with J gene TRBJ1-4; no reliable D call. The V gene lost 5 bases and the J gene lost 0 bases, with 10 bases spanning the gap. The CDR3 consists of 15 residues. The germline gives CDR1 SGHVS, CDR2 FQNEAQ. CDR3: CASSRGRATNEKLFF. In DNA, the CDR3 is TGTGCCAGCAGCCGAGGCCGGGCAACTAATGAAAAACTGTTTTTT.

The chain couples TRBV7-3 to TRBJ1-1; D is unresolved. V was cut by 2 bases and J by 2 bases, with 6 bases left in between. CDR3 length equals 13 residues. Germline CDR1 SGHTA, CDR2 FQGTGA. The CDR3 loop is CASSLVPNTEAFF. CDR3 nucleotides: TGTGCCAGCAGCTTAGTCCCAAACACTGAAGCTTTCTTT. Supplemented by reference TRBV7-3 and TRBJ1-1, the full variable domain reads GAGVSQTPSNKVTEKGKYVELRCDPISGHTALYWYRQSLGQGPEFLIYFQGTGAADDSGLPNDRFFAVRPEGSVSTLKIQRTERGDSAVYLCASSLVPNTEAFFGQGTRLTVV.

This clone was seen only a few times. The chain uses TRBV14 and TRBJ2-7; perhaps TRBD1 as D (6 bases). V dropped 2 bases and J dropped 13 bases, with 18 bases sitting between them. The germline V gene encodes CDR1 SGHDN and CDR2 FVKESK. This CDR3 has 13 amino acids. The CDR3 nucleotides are TGTGCCAGCAGCCAACTACGGACAGTTCCCCCCTACTTC. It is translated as CASSQLRTVPPYF.

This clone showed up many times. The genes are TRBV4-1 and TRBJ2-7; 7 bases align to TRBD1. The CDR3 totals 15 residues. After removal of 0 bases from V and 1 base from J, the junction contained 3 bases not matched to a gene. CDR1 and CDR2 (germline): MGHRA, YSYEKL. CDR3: CASSQDQTGSYEQYF. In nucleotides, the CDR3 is TGCGCCAGCAGCCAAGACCAGACAGGGTCCTACGAGCAGTACTTC.

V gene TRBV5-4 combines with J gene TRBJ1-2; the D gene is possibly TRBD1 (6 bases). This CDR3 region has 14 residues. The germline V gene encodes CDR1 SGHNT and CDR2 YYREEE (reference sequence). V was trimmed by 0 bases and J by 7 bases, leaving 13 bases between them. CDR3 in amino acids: CASSLVDRMTGYTF. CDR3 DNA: TGTGCCAGCAGCTTGGTTGACAGGATGACTGGCTACACCTTC.

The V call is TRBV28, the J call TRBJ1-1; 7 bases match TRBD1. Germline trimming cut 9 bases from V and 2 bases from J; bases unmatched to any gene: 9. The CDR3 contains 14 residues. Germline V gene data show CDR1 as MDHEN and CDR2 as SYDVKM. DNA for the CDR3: TGTGCCAGTTGGACAGGACCCGAAAACACTGAAGCTTTCTTT. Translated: CASWTGPENTEAFF.

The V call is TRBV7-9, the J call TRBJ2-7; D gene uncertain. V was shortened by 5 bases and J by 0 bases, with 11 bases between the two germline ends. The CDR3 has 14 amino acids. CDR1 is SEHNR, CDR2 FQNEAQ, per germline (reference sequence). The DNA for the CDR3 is TGTGCCAGCAGCCCGAAGCACAGCTCCTACGAGCAGTACTTC. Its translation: CASSPKHSSYEQYF.